These 6 T cell receptor beta chains share one sample of origin, sequenced in a study of blood T cell repertoires in COVID-19. Here immunoSEQ multiplex PCR was the method, and the copy in TCRdb shows in-frame clones only, minus some. The table has a few hundred thousand clones, approximately 85% seen once. The material sequenced was peripheral blood. The receptors were sampled from a human donor in a cohort sampled during active COVID-19.

J is TRBJ1-5 and V is TRBV4-1; no firm D call. Trimming took 0 bases from V and 4 from J, leaving 13 bases between them. In germline, CDR1 is MGHRA, CDR2 YSYEKL. The CDR3 has 16 residues. As DNA, the CDR3 is TGCGCCAGCAGCCAAGATCGGGAGGGTCGGAATCAGCCCCAGCATTTT. It yields the protein CASSQDREGRNQPQHF.

This chain links TRBV7-3 with TRBJ2-3, with TRBD1 identical over 8 bases. CDR1 SGHTA and CDR2 FQGTGA come from the germline V gene. The CDR3 covers 15 residues. V was clipped by 5 bases and J by 0 bases; unmatched bases: 4. CDR3 nucleotide sequence: TGTGCCAGCAGCGTGGACAGGGCTAGCACAGATACGCAGTATTTT. It is translated as CASSVDRASTDTQYF.

The chain is built from TRBV7-6 and TRBJ1-5, with D possibly matching TRBD1 (6 bases). The V gene lost 3 bases and the J gene lost 4 bases, with 16 bases spanning the gap. The CDR3 loop spans 16 amino acids. The germline V gene encodes CDR1 SGHVS and CDR2 FNYEAQ. The CDR3 nucleotides read TGTGCCAGCAGCTTGAGTGTTTGGGGGCGGAATCAGCCCCAGCATTTT. The encoded protein is CASSLSVWGRNQPQHF.

This clone has just a few counts. V and J are TRBV4-1 and TRBJ2-7; D might be TRBD1 (5 bases). Trimming took 1 base from V and 7 from J, leaving 23 bases between them. Germline V lookup: CDR1 MGHRA, CDR2 YSYEKL. The CDR3 is 17 residues long. The CDR3 DNA is TGCGCCAGCAGCCAAGCATTTATAAGTCAGGGCGCCCTGGAGCAGTACTTC. It is translated as CASSQAFISQGALEQYF.

The table lists this clone with a count of one. The rearrangement links TRBV7-2 to TRBJ1-1; D remains unclear. V was shortened by 6 bases and J by 7 bases, with 12 bases between the two germline ends. This CDR3 is built from 12 residues. Germline CDR1 reads SGHTA; CDR2 reads FQGNSA. The CDR3 DNA reads as TGTGCCAGCAGTCGTCAGCGGGGTGAAGCTTTCTTT. Residues: CASSRQRGEAFF.

This chain links TRBV19 with TRBJ1-2; 11 bases map to TRBD1. The CDR3 runs 13 residues. Germline V lookup: CDR1 LNHDA, CDR2 SQIVND (reference sequence). With 10 bases clipped from V and 7 bases from J, the junction kept 8 bases outside the gene matches. CDR3 sequence reads: CATVDRGLSGYTF. As DNA, the CDR3 is TGTGCCACCGTGGACAGGGGGCTGAGTGGCTACACCTTC.